This T cell receptor beta chain was documented in a study of cytomegalovirus exposure and HLA in healthy donors. Study conclusions and caveats: From TCR beta sequences, most subjects' HLA-A and HLA-B alleles were reportedly predicted accurately.

CDR1 ENHRY and CDR2 SYGVKD come from the germline V gene. V was pared by 4 bases and J by 1 base, with 10 bases of the junction left unmatched. CDR3 size: 17 residues. This clone was detected only a few times. Its antigen is not known. A multiplex PCR was run with 60 Vbeta primers and 13 Jbeta primers. Some clones are missing from TCRdb's copy, which holds only in-frame ones; the method was immunoSEQ multiplex PCR. The repertoire holds some 150,000 clones, roughly 78% seen once, with around 6.3% in the top ten. The receptor comes from a man aged 50 to 59 in good health and CMV-seropositive. The V gene is TRBV10-3, the J gene TRBJ2-3, with 8 bases that match TRBD1. Sequenced sample: PBMCs. CDR3 residues: CAISGGELGQGTDTQYF. CDR3 nucleotides: TGTGCCATCAGTGGGGGTGAGCTGGGACAGGGCACAGATACGCAGTATTTT.